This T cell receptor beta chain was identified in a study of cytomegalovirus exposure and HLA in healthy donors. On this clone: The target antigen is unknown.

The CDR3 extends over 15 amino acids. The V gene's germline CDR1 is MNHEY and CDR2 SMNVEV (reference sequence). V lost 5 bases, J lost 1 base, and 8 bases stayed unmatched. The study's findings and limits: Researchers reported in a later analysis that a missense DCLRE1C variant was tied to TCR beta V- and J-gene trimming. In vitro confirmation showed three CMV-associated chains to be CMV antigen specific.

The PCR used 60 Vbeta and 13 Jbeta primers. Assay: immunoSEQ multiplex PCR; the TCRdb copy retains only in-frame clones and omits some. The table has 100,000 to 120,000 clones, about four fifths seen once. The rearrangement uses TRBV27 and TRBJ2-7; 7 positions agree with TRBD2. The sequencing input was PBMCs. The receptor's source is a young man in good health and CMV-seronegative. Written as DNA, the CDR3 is TGTGCCAGCAGTCCACGCGCGGGACTATCCTACGAGCAGTACTTC. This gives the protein CASSPRAGLSYEQYF.